The 18 T cell receptor beta chains reported below all come from one sample, sequenced in a study of OX40 agonist ivuxolimab in advanced cancers. Sequenced by immunoSEQ multiplex PCR; TCRdb stores in-frame clones only, minus some. The sample records more than 11,000 clones, roughly three quarters being singletons. Here the sequenced sample was CD4+ or CD8+ T cells sorted from blood, taken in a trial of the OX40 agonist ivuxolimab. These receptors were obtained from an adult with an advanced solid tumor such as melanoma, head and neck, liver or kidney cancer.

By proportion, this clone is medium-sized. The chain is built from TRBV7-6 and TRBJ1-6; the D is unclear. The germline V gene encodes CDR1 SGHVS and CDR2 FNYEAQ. CDR3 size: 14 residues. V shed 1 base and J shed 6 bases, with 7 bases lying between them. The CDR3 bases are TGTGCCAGCAGCTTAGAAGTCACTAATTCACCCCTCCACTTT. Residues: CASSLEVTNSPLHF. The full variable domain, completed using reference TRBV7-6 and TRBJ1-6, is GAGVSQSPRYKVTKRGQDVALRCDPISGHVSLYWYRQALGQGPEFLTYFNYEAQQDKSGLPNDRFSAERPEGSISTLTIQRTEQRDSAMYRCASSLEVTNSPLHFGNGTRLTVT.

The chain recombines TRBV7-8 with TRBJ1-2; D gene unclear. Trimming left V 3 bases short and J 8 bases short, with 13 bases between. CDR3 size: 13 residues. Germline CDR1 reads SGHVS; CDR2 reads FQNEAQ. CDR3 in amino acids: CASSLQHQEGYTF. The DNA of the CDR3 is TGTGCCAGCAGCTTGCAGCACCAGGAGGGCTACACCTTC.

V usage is TRBV21-1 and J usage is TRBJ2-7; TRBD2, as called in the table, went unchecked against the DNA. TRBV21-1 is described as a pseudogene. The CDR3 has 16 residues. In DNA form, the CDR3 reads TGTGCCAGCAGCATTGGGACTAGCGGGGGGGCCAACGAGCAGTACTTC. It yields the protein CASSIGTSGGANEQYF.

The chain recombines TRBV4-3 with TRBJ2-7; weak D call: TRBD2 (5 bases). This CDR3 has 14 residues. V lost 4 bases and J 2 bases, leaving 12 bases between the germline ends. Germline V gives CDR1 LGHNA, CDR2 YSLEER. As DNA, the CDR3 is TGCGCCAGCAGCCCTTTTAGAGGGACCTACGAGCAGTACTTC. Translated, it gives CASSPFRGTYEQYF.

The V and J genes are TRBV27 and TRBJ2-5; no clear D gene. Germline CDR1 MNHEY, CDR2 SMNVEV (reference sequence). V was pared by 4 bases and J by 1 base, with 1 base between. The CDR3 spans 11 residues. The CDR3 sequence: CASSSQETQYF. In DNA, the CDR3 is TGTGCCAGCAGTTCCCAAGAGACCCAGTACTTC.

This clone was found once. The genes are TRBV14 and TRBJ1-1; 8 bases agree with TRBD1. CDR3 length: 14 residues. V lost 5 bases, J lost 4 bases, and 6 bases stayed unmatched. The germline CDR1 and CDR2 sequences are SGHDN and FVKESK. Here the CDR3 reads CASSAGQASTEAFF. Here the CDR3 DNA reads TGTGCCAGCAGCGCGGGACAGGCCTCCACTGAAGCTTTCTTT.

The chain joins TRBV9 to TRBJ2-3, with 8 bases identical to TRBD2. In germline, CDR1 is SGDLS, CDR2 YYNGEE. V was pared by 0 bases and J by 2 bases, with 5 bases of the junction left unmatched. This CDR3 contains 16 residues. The CDR3 region is CASSVGGGSITDTQYF. DNA for the CDR3: TGTGCCAGCAGCGTAGGCGGGGGGAGTATCACAGATACGCAGTATTTT.

V gene TRBV7-8 combines with J gene TRBJ1-4; TRBD1 is a possible D gene (5 bases). The length of the CDR3 is 14 residues. CDR1 SGHVS and CDR2 FQNEAQ come from the germline V gene. Trimming left V 5 bases short and J 7 bases short, with 14 bases between. The CDR3 spells CASSPLGGTEKLFF. The CDR3 DNA reads TGTGCCAGCAGCCCCCTCGGAGGGACTGAAAAACTGTTTTTT.

This clone is categorized as medium-sized (0.01 to 0.1%). The rearrangement uses TRBV6-6 and TRBJ1-2, with TRBD1 matching 7 bases. Trimming took 2 bases from V and 6 from J; bases not matched to a gene: 3. The CDR3 extends over 13 amino acids. Looked up from germline, CDR1 is MNHNY and CDR2 is SVGAGI (reference sequence). The CDR3 bases are TGTGCCAGCAGTTACCCAGGGGGGGATGGCTACACCTTC. Encoded protein: CASSYPGGDGYTF.

The CDR3 loop is CASSKVPPEGLNQPQHF. The CDR3 bases are TGTGCCAGCAGCAAAGTCCCCCCAGAGGGTCTCAATCAGCCCCAGCATTTT. The gene calls are TRBV21-1 and TRBJ1-5. TRBV21-1 is labeled a pseudogene. This CDR3 comprises 17 residues.

This clone has more than one count but fewer than ten. The rearrangement joins TRBV6-6 to TRBJ2-1; D is possibly TRBD1 or TRBD2 (5 bases each). CDR3 size: 13 residues. CDR1 is MNHNY and CDR2 is SVGAGI in the germline V gene (reference sequence). Trimming left V 3 bases short and J 7 bases short, with 10 bases between. The CDR3 sequence is CASSYPGGNEQFF. CDR3 coding DNA: TGTGCCAGCAGTTATCCTGGGGGTAATGAGCAGTTCTTC.

CDR3 bases: TGCGCCAGCAGCCCCTCCGGCCGGGGTTCGGACACCGGGGAGCTGTTTTTT. It codes for CASSPSGRGSDTGELFF. This chain connects TRBV4-3 to TRBJ2-2, with D possibly matching TRBD2 (5 bases). Trimming removed 4 bases from V and 3 bases from J, with 18 bases in between. Germline V gene sequence: CDR1 LGHNA, CDR2 YSLEER. The CDR3 runs 17 residues.

The chain links TRBV7-8 to TRBJ1-2, with unresolved D. Germline CDR1 is SGHVS and CDR2 is FQNEAQ. The V end was cut by 1 base, the J end by 7 bases, with 10 bases between. The CDR3 spans 13 residues. The CDR3 region is CASSLGEGTGYTF. DNA for the CDR3: TGTGCCAGCAGCTTAGGAGAAGGAACTGGCTACACCTTC.

The chain is built from TRBV7-2 and TRBJ2-1; D might be TRBD1 or TRBD2, each matching 5 bases. Trimming shortened V by 8 bases and J by 7 bases, and 18 bases separated the two germline ends. CDR3 length equals 14 residues. Germline V lookup: CDR1 SGHTA, CDR2 FQGNSA. CDR3 sequence reads: CASRLSGAGNEQFF. For the CDR3, the DNA is TGTGCCAGCCGCCTTTCCGGGGCTGGGAATGAGCAGTTCTTC.

The chain has TRBV7-6 and TRBJ2-3; D uncertain. Trimming removed 0 bases at V and 2 bases at J, with 6 bases between. Germline V CDR1 and CDR2: SGHVS, FNYEAQ. This CDR3 has 14 residues. This CDR3 reads CASSLAADTDTQYF. In DNA, the CDR3 is TGTGCCAGCAGCTTAGCGGCAGACACAGATACGCAGTATTTT.

This clone was seen just once. This sequence joins TRBV19 and TRBJ2-7, with 9 bases lining up with TRBD1. The CDR3 totals 14 residues. CDR1 and CDR2 (germline): LNHDA, SQIVND (reference sequence). V lost 5 bases and J lost 5; bases outside the gene matches: 7. Written as DNA, the CDR3 is TGTGCCAGTAGTTTACAGGGGGCTCTCGACGAGCAGTACTTC. Encoded protein: CASSLQGALDEQYF.

The chain has TRBV13 and TRBJ1-2, with 7 nucleotides matching TRBD1. The CDR3 contains 14 residues. Germline loops: CDR1 PRHDT, CDR2 FYEKMQ (reference sequence). The V segment lost 5 bases and the J segment 7 bases; nucleotides outside the gene matches: 10. The CDR3 sequence: CASSLRAQGGGYTF. CDR3 in DNA: TGTGCCAGCAGCCTTCGGGCCCAGGGGGGTGGCTACACCTTC.

The chain recombines TRBV18 with TRBJ2-2; D not certain. Germline V lookup: CDR1 KGHSH, CDR2 LQKENI. Trimming cost V 2 bases and J 0 bases, with 4 bases left between them. The CDR3 is 14 residues long. The CDR3 sequence is CASSPDTNTGELFF. DNA of the CDR3: TGTGCCAGCTCACCAGATACGAACACCGGGGAGCTGTTTTTT.